The clone carrying this TCR beta chain has a handful of counts. Its antigen is as yet unknown. The entry originates in a study of T cell clonotyping in hematopoietic cell transplantation. Whole-study findings and limits: Few recipient clonotypes overlapped donors; over 95% were de novo at given depth. CD4 and CD8 repertoire contributions could not be separated without sorting. Broader posttransplant TCR repertoire diversity was predicted by graft donor and pretransplant recipient Inverse Simpson Index values.

This CDR3 is 14 amino acids long. V lost 7 bases to trimming and J lost 1 base, with 14 bases between them. The germline V gene encodes CDR1 SQVTM and CDR2 ANQGSEA. Only in-frame clones appear in the TCRdb table, and some are missing; sequencing was by immunoSEQ multiplex PCR. The sample consists of 35,000 to 45,000 clones, less than 95% of them appearing once. The TCR originated in a woman aged 45-59 years in good health. Some clones in this sample may be carry-over from other donors' samples. Sequencing used peripheral blood mononuclear cells. This chain links TRBV29-1 with TRBJ2-1; D uncertain. CDR3 amino acids: CSATVEESYNEQFF. The CDR3 DNA follows: TGCAGCGCAACAGTTGAGGAGTCCTACAATGAGCAGTTCTTC.